This T cell receptor (beta chain) stems from a study of T cells in Graves' hyperthyroidism and ophthalmopathy (dated by TCRdb to between 2019 and 2020). For the study in its entirety: To identify distinguishing TCR V-J signatures, a discovery cohort of about 95 patients was used, comprising some 45 with Graves' ophthalmopathy and approximately 57 with stable Graves' hyperthyroidism. An independent validation cohort of around 19 hyperthyroidism patients and over 15 patients who later progressed to ophthalmopathy tested prospective prediction of ophthalmopathy. For training and testing, the 95 to 100 patients in the discovery cohort were randomly divided in a 7:3 ratio. Thyroid tissue and blood T-cell repertoires from over 5 Graves' hyperthyroidism patients were also compared in the study. After sampling, hyperthyroidism patients received methimazole starting at 30 mg daily, and ophthalmopathy patients received high-dose intravenous methylprednisolone. The paper describes TCR Vbeta CDR3 sequencing of about 140 peripheral blood samples, made up of under 50 ophthalmopathy patients, roughly 75 hyperthyroidism patients and roughly 17 progressor patients. The research as a whole found: Ophthalmopathy was separated from stable hyperthyroidism by a 13 V-J signature model, with approximately 86% sensitivity and approximately 84% specificity obtained in cross-validation and 80%/75% obtained in testing. No statistical method was used to fix the sample size in advance, and group allocation was not hidden from the investigators. During validation, the model predicted progression to ophthalmopathy a median of roughly 7.1 months ahead of onset, with roughly 65% sensitivity and almost 75% specificity. Blood samples also contained most of the expanded thyroid clonotypes (frequency above 0.001), which suggests that blood repertoires may reflect thyroid immune responses.

The TCR beta CDR3 regions were amplified from RNA transcripts. The first round of RT-PCR for the TCR CDR3 was performed with the HTBI primer set and the Qiagen OneStep RT-PCR kit. Libraries were constructed in a second round of multiplex PCR, after which size selection and purification were performed. Paired-end sequencing of the libraries was performed with 100 bp reads on an Illumina HiSeq2000. The paper's data handling went like this. SOAPnuke was used to process the raw data, with reads discarded if the reads contained adapters or uncalled bases, had a mean Phred below 15, or lacked an exact constant-primer or identifier match. COPE v1.2.5 was used to merge high-quality paired reads, and clonotypes were defined as unique nucleotide sequences. Clonotypes were aligned to IMGT TRBV, TRBD and TRBJ reference segments using MiTCR v1.1. Only V-J combinations with frequency above 0.0001, covering about 99% of repertoires, were analysed. A TCS score was defined as the ratio of F50 (clonal expansion) to E x V (chaos), with BLOSUM62-based TCRdist applied between CDR3 peptides within each V-J. Welch's t-statistics and random forest reduced several hundred V-J features to roughly 13, which were used in a naive Bayes classifier (R e1071). Thyroid-blood repertoire similarity was quantified with the Morisita-Horn index. The public sequencing data were trimmed at Q25 with fastp and processed into clonotypes with MiXCR by TCRdb, which kept only in-frame beta chains. A single entry per CDR3 protein holds the most common genes and DNA from its merged rows. The V and J calls shown here were made by TCRdb, not taken from the authors' results. This sample holds about 570,000 distinct CDR3 sequences; just over 45% were observed only once. The ten largest account for 15% to 20% of the sample.

Patients with uncontrolled infections, other autoimmune diseases, pregnancy or lactation were excluded. Diagnoses relied on clinical symptoms, serum thyroxine and TRAb, thyroid ultrasound and orbital computed tomography. Trizol reagent was used to extract total RNA, and RNA quality was then checked on an Agilent 2100 Bioanalyzer. Reading the germline V gene gives CDR1 SGHVS and CDR2 FNYEAQ. The CDR3 contains 16 residues, cysteine and phenylalanine counted. The kept DNA is CDR3 alone, 48 bases in frame from the first base. V is clipped by 3 bases and J by 7 bases, and the sequence between their germline boundaries is 18 bases long. This clonotype was observed many times. Which antigen it targets is not known. Nothing much larger sits one base from this clone, and base qualities are not available.

The sequence is built from TRBV7-6 and TRBJ1-4; the D gene is unclear. The receptor comes from an adult woman with Graves' disease, either hyperthyroidism or ophthalmopathy (not recorded which). Specimen: peripheral blood or thyroid tissue (not recorded which). The sequenced DNA: TGTGCCAGCAGCTTGGCCCCGGAGGCCAGCTTTGAAAAACTGTTTTTT. Its protein is CASSLAPEASFEKLFF.